Given below is one T cell receptor (beta chain) in context. The data are from a study of blood T cell repertoires in COVID-19. This table comes from immunoSEQ multiplex PCR, and its TCRdb copy is limited to in-frame clones, with some not included. The sample includes roughly 170,000 clones, around four fifths of them seen just once. CDR3 size: 16 residues. V dropped 5 bases and J dropped 2; count of bases not matched to a gene: 8. CDR1 is SGHNT and CDR2 is YENEEA in the germline V gene. Individuals aged 18 to 89 years were recruited from around 22 US areas. Participants' own reports of clinical history determined their cohort assignment.

This chain links TRBV11-3 with TRBJ1-3; 8 bases map to TRBD1. This sequence originates from a woman in her 50s who had recovered from COVID-19. Sequencing used PBMCs or T cells enriched from blood (not recorded which). The CDR3 protein is CASSPRDRGAGNTIYF. DNA of the CDR3: TGTGCCAGCAGCCCTAGAGACAGGGGAGCTGGAAACACCATATATTTT.